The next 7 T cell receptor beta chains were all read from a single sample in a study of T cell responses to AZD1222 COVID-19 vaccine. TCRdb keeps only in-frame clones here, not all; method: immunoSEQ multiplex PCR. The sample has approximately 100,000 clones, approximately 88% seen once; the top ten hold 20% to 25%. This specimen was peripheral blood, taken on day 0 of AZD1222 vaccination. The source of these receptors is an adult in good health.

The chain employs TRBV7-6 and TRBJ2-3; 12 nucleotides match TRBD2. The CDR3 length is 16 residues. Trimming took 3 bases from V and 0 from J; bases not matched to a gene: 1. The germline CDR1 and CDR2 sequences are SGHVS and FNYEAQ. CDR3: CASSFGLAGSTDTQYF. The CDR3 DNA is TGTGCCAGCAGCTTTGGACTAGCGGGAAGCACAGATACGCAGTATTTT.

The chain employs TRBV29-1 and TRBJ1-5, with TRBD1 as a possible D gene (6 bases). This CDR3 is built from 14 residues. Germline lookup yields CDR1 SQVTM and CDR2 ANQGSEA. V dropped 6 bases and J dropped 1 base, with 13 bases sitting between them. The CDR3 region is CSVRDTESNQPQHF. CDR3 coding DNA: TGCAGCGTAAGGGACACCGAAAGCAATCAGCCCCAGCATTTT.

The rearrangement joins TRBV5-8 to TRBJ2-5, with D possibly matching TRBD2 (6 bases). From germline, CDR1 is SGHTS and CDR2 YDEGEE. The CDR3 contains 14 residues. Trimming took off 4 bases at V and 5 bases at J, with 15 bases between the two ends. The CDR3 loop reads CASSLGLRRETQYF. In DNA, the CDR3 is TGTGCCAGCAGCCTGGGACTTCGACGGGAGACCCAGTACTTC.

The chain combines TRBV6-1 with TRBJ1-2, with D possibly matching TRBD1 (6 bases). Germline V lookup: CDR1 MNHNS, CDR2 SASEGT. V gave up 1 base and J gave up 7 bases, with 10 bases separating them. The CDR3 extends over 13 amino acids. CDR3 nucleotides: TGTGCCAGCAGTGAAGGTATGGGGGCTGGCTACACCTTC. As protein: CASSEGMGAGYTF.

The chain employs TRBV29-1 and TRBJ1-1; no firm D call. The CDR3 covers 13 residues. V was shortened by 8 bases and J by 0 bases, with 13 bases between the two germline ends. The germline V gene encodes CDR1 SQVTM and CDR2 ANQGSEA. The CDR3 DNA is TGCAGCCCCACCAACACTATGAACACTGAAGCTTTCTTT. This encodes CSPTNTMNTEAFF.

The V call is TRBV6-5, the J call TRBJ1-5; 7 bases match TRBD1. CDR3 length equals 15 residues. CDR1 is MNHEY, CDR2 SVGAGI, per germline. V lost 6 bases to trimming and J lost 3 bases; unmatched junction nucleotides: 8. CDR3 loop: CASSYGQGDNQPQHF. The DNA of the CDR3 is TGTGCCAGCAGCTATGGGCAGGGGGACAATCAGCCCCAGCATTTT.

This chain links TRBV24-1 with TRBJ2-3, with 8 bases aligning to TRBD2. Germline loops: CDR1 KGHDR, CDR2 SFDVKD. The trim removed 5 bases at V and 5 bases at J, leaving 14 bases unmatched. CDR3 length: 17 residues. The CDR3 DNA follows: TGTGCCACCAGTGCGCCCGGGAGGCGGGAGGTTGGAGATACGCAGTATTTT. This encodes CATSAPGRREVGDTQYF.